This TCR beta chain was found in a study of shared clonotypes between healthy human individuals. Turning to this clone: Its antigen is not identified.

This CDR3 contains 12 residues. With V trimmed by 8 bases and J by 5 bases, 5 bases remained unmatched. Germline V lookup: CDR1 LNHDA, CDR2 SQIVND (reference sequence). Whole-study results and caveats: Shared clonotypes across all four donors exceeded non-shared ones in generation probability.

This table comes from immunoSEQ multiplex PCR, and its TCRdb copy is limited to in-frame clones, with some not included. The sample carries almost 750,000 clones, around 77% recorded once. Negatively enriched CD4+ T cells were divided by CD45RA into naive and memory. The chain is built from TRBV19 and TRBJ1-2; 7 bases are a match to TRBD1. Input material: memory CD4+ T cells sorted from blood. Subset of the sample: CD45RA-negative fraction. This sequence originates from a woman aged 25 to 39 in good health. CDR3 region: CASSTGTYGYTF. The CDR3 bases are TGTGCCAGTTCGACAGGGACGTATGGCTACACCTTC.